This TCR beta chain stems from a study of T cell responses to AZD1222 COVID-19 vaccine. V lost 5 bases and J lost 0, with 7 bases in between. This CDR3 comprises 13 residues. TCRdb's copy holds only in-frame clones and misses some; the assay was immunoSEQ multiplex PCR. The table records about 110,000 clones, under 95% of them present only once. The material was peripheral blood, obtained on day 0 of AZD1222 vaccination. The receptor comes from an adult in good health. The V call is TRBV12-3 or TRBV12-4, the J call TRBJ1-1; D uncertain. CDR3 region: CASSVQMNTEAFF. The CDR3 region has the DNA TGTGCCAGCAGTGTGCAAATGAACACTGAAGCTTTCTTT.